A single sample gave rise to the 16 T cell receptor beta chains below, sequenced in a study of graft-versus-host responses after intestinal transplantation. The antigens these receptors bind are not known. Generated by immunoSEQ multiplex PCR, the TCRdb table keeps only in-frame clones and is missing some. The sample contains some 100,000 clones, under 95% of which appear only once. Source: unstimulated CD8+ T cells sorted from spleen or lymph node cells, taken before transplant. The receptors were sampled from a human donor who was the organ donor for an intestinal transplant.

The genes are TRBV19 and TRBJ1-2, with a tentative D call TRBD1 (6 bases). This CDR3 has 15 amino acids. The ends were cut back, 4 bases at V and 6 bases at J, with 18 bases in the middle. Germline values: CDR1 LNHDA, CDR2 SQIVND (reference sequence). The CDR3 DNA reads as TGTGCCAGTAGTAGCTCCGGGCAGGGGTCGGATGGCTACACCTTC. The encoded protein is CASSSSGQGSDGYTF.

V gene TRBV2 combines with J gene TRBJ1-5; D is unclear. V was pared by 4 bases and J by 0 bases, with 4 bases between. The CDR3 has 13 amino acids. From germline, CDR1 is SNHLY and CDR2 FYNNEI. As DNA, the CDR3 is TGTGCCAGCAGTGTCAATAGCAATCAGCCCCAGCATTTT. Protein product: CASSVNSNQPQHF.

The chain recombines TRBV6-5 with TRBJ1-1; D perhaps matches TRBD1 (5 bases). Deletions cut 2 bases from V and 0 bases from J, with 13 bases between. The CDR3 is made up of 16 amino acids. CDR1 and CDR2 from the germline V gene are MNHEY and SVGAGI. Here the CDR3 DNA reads TGTGCCAGCAGTTACACCCCGACAGCCATGAACACTGAAGCTTTCTTT. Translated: CASSYTPTAMNTEAFF.

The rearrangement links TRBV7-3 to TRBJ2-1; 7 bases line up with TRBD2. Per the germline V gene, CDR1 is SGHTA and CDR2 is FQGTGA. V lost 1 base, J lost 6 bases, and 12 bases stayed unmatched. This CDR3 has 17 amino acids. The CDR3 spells CASSLNGWEGRRNEQFF. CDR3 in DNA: TGTGCCAGCAGCTTAAATGGGTGGGAGGGCCGTCGCAATGAGCAGTTCTTC.

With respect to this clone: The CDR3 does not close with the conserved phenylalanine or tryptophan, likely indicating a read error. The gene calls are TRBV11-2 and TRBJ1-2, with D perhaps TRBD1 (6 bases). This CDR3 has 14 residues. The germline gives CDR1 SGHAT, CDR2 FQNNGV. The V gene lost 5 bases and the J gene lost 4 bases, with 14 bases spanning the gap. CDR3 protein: CASSHRESVYGYTL. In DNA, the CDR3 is TGTGCCAGCAGCCACAGGGAGTCAGTCTATGGCTACACCCTC.

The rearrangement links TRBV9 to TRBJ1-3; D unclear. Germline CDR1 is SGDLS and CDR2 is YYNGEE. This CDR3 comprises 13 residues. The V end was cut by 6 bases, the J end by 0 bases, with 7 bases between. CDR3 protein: CASMARSGNTIYF. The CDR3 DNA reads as TGTGCCAGCATGGCCCGCTCTGGAAACACCATATATTTT.

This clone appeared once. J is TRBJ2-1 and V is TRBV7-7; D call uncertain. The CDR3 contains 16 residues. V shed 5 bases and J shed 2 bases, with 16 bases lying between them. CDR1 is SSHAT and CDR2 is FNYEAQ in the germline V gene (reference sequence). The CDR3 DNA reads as TGTGCCAGCAGCCCATTTCGAGGTCGCCCCTACAATGAGCAGTTCTTC. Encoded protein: CASSPFRGRPYNEQFF.

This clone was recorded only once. Written as DNA, the CDR3 is TGTGCCAGCAGCCATCTAGGGGGAGAGACCCAGTACTTC. Translation: CASSHLGGETQYF. The V gene is TRBV7-3, the J gene TRBJ2-5; a weak D match, TRBD1 (6 bases). V shed 5 bases and J shed 4 bases, with 11 bases lying between them. This CDR3 has 13 amino acids. Germline assignment: CDR1 SGHTA and CDR2 FQGTGA.

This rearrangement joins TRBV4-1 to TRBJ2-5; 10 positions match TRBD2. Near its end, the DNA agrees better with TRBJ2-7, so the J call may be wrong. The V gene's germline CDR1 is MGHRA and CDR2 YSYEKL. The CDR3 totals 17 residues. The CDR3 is CASSQVGTSAISYEQYF. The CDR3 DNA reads TGCGCCAGCAGCCAAGTCGGGACTAGCGCAATCTCCTACGAGCAGTACTTC.

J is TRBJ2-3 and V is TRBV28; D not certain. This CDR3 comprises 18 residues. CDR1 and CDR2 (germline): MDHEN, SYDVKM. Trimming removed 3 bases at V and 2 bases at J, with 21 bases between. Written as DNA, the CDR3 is TGTGCCAGCAGTTTTTCCGCTTTCCTCCCGAGGTTCACAGATACGCAGTATTTT. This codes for CASSFSAFLPRFTDTQYF.

The CDR3 region is CASSRSRIVYEQYF. CDR3 nucleotides: TGTGCCAGCTCCCGTTCGCGCATTGTATACGAGCAGTACTTC. The genes are TRBV18 and TRBJ2-7; D is ambiguous. CDR1 is KGHSH and CDR2 is LQKENI in the germline V gene. V was cut by 6 bases and J by 4 bases, with 16 bases left in between. The CDR3 sequence is 14 residues long.

The CDR3 loop is CAIYQRGRSTDTQYF. In DNA form, the CDR3 reads TGCGCCATATATCAGCGGGGGCGCTCAACAGATACGCAGTATTTT. J is TRBJ2-3 and V is TRBV23-1; 8 bases line up with TRBD2. TRBV23-1 is noted as an ORF with a role that remains uncertain. There are 15 residues in the CDR3. V gave up 10 bases and J gave up 3 bases; unmatched junction bases: 12.

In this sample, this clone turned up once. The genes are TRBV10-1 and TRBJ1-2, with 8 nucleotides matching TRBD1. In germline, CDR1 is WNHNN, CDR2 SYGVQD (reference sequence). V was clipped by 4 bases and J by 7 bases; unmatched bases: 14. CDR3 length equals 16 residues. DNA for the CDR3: TGCGCCAGCAGTGTGGCAGGGATGCAGGGGGCTCGTGGCTACACCTTC. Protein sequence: CASSVAGMQGARGYTF.

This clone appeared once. CDR3 in amino acids: CASSLAAGSGNTIYF. The CDR3 DNA sequence: TGTGCCAGCAGCTTAGCGGCGGGTTCTGGAAACACCATATATTTT. The chain joins TRBV7-2 to TRBJ1-3; D gene uncertain. The germline V gene encodes CDR1 SGHTA and CDR2 FQGNSA. This CDR3 region has 15 residues. Trimming pared 0 bases from V and 1 base from J, leaving 7 bases between.

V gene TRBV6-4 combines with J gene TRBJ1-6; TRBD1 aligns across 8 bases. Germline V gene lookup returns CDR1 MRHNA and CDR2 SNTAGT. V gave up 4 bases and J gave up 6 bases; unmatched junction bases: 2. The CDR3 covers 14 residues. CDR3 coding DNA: TGTGCCAGCAGTGCGGACAGGGCTAATTCACCCCTCCACTTT. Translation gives CASSADRANSPLHF.

The CDR3 DNA follows: TGTGCCAGCAGTTACGGGGGCGAGGACTATGGCTACACCTTC. This encodes CASSYGGEDYGYTF. The chain carries TRBV6-5 and TRBJ1-2, with D perhaps matching TRBD1 (6 bases). CDR3 size: 14 residues. Germline assignment: CDR1 MNHEY and CDR2 SVGAGI. Trimming took off 2 bases at V and 3 bases at J, with 10 bases between the two ends.